This T cell receptor (beta chain) was retrieved from a study of cytomegalovirus exposure and HLA in healthy donors (dated by TCRdb to 2017 to 2019). About the investigation overall: An earlier analysis of roughly 630 of the donors reported 250 to 350 Gb of sequence data and some 100 million unique TCR beta sequences from about 200 million T cells. Of the approximately 400 genotyped donors, 65% to 90% were placed in the genetic ancestry cluster associated with self-reported Caucasian donors. About 280 gigabases of sequencing data and approximately 92 million unique TCR sequences made up an early release that covered several hundred HLA-typed donors. Rather than using new phenotypic data, the later analysis identified candidate immune exposures from TCR beta sequences and from how often those sequences occurred across donors. Both class I and class II loci were covered by HLA typing, at four-digit resolution. Among about 410 genotyped donors of the cohort, an average of around 250,000 unique TCR beta nucleotide sequences was sequenced per donor, of which about 18% were non-productive. The study aimed to test whether cataloging public T cell receptors could reveal signatures of past pathogen exposure. A later genetic analysis took genome-wide SNP genotypes for about 55% of the 666 donors and used that subset as a discovery cohort. Roughly five DR-DQ haplotypes were handled as single units for association and clustering because linkage in the cohort was strong. Donor age, sex, ethnicity and CMV serostatus were collected together with the repertoire data. A separate validation cohort of roughly 120 different subjects was used in addition to the 666-subject first cohort. Every discovery cohort repertoire had been produced on one sequencing platform. To predict cytomegalovirus infection status, the study combined high-throughput TCR immunosequencing, statistical association of individual TCRs with disease status, and machine learning. To study patterns of TCR occurrence, a later analysis re-analyzed previously published TCR beta repertoires from around 670 donors and added high-resolution HLA genotyping. The T cell repertoires of 666 subjects were profiled by immunosequencing and related to cytomegalovirus serostatus. In an earlier analysis of more than 550 of the donors, high-throughput TCR beta sequencing was used to judge whether each TCR beta V gene segment behaved as functional or pseudogenic. Typing coverage differed by locus: A, B, C, DRB1 and DQB1 were typed in about 629-640 donors, DQA1 in about 500, DPA1 in around 610, and DPB1 in approximately 450. General study outcomes and caveats: In a later genetic analysis, fewer N-insertions in productive TCRs were reported among donors in an Asian-associated ancestry cluster than the roughly 700-donor mean. For the cohort, immune exposure information was limited to CMV serostatus. Some IMGT-functional V segments, including TRBV6-2 and TRBV6-3, could not be told apart with the 87-base-pair reads, so those segments were excluded. In a later analysis, some 17,000 TCR beta sequences were associated with specific HLA alleles at a false discovery rate of 0.05. A later analysis found that HLA-associated TCR beta chains were more clonally expanded and had lower generation probabilities than equally common non-associated chains. Several of the top co-occurrence clusters appeared to be linked to parvovirus B19, influenza, CMV and Epstein-Barr virus, according to a later analysis. A further reported finding was that TCR beta sequences accurately predicted the HLA-A and HLA-B alleles for most subjects in the first cohort. A later analysis found that TCR association rates varied across HLA loci, with DRB1 alleles showing the most associated TCRs and HLA-C alleles the fewest. In a later genetic analysis, a missense DCLRE1C variant was associated with V-gene and J-gene trimming of TCR beta chains, and the association was replicated in an independent cohort. Correlated functional status among segregating V segments might reflect linkage disequilibrium, but an unknown experimental factor could not be ruled out. Broadly in line with IMGT annotations, most TCR beta V segments showed up in productive rearrangements about 90% or about 30% of the time in an earlier analysis of about 500 of the donors. A cluster of highly shared sequence variants was judged likely to represent a technical artifact of the sequencing pipeline. Because counts were too low, 15 to 20 rarely observed V segments, including chromosome 9 orphons, were excluded from the earlier analysis of 587 of the donors. A later analysis found that most CMV-associated TCR beta chains appeared HLA-restricted, with HLA associations seemingly driven largely by CMV exposure. In vitro tests confirmed that a few of the cytomegalovirus-associated TCR beta chains recognize cytomegalovirus antigens. While some public TCRs were present in many individuals, most TCR sequences turned up only very rarely across donors. The cohort was sequenced for TCR beta chains only, and without alpha or paired-chain data the features that could be detected were limited. The study listed approximately 160 TCR beta chains as associated with cytomegalovirus. Because HLA typing was missing for some donors at each locus, association tests included only the typed subset. Roughly uniform sequencing depth across donors was assumed in presence/absence analyses, although this assumption may not hold. Cytomegalovirus status was reported to be diagnosed by the classifier with high specificity and sensitivity in both the original and validation cohorts. The authors suggested that the approach could potentially be generalized to other disease states and immunological phenotypes. When HLA alleles, especially DR and DQ, strongly co-occurred, attributing TCR associations to individual alleles was difficult.

The library was prepared using the immunoSEQ multiplex PCR assay. For the multiplex PCR, a mixture combining 60 forward primers for TCR Vbeta segments and 13 reverse primers for TCR Jbeta segments was used. The CDR3 region of rearranged TCR beta genes was amplified from genomic DNA with a multiplex PCR assay. The amplified TCR beta libraries were sequenced on the Illumina HiSeq System as 87-base-pair reads. Turning to the authors' computational methods: A later analysis tallied tens of millions of unique TCR beta chains across the approximately 670 repertoires, and about 10 million of those chains were shared by two or more donors. Raw reads were error-corrected and collapsed into unique sequences by a nearest-neighbor algorithm in which closely related sequences were merged to remove PCR and sequencing errors. CDR3 sequences were aligned to IMGT reference sequences to assign V, D and J gene segments. For a sequence to be retained, a match of at least six nucleotides to both a V gene segment and a J gene segment was required. A rearrangement was called productive if the CDR3 had no stop codons and remained in frame with V and J, and every other rearrangement was called non-productive. Following IMGT convention, CDR3 was defined as the stretch from the second conserved V-encoded cysteine up to the conserved J-encoded phenylalanine. Sequences without an unambiguous match to a single V gene segment were excluded from the earlier analysis of about 600 of the donors. An earlier analysis of under 750 of the donors called V segments functional above 56.7% productive rearrangements and segregating when the between-donor standard deviation exceeded 5%. A statistical classification framework was built to diagnose cytomegalovirus status from the catalog of TCR beta chain sequences. V and J gene assignment, in a later analysis, came from comparing TCR nucleotide sequences with IMGT/GENE-DB human TR gene sequences. Using the TCRdist pipeline, a later analysis assigned CDR3 sequences along with most-parsimonious VDJ recombination scenarios. A later analysis defined each TCR beta chain by its CDR3 amino acid sequence plus V-gene family, and excluded reads lacking a unique V-gene family. In a later analysis, 450 to 600 highly shared, low-generation-probability nucleotide sequences were removed to address suspected cross-contamination and a sequencing artifact. In a later analysis, a clonal expansion index for each public chain was calculated from normalized within-repertoire ranks of inferred template counts. Generation probabilities in a later analysis came from a VDJ recombination model fitted to out-of-frame rearrangements, and those results were checked against IGoR. Hypergeometric tests were used in a later analysis to score TCR-TCR, TCR-HLA and TCR-CMV co-occurrence, with a repertoire-size bias correction applied to the TCR pairs. In a later analysis, false discovery rates were estimated by permuting HLA or CMV assignments 20 times. A later analysis grouped co-occurring TCRs with DBSCAN, adding TCRdist sequence similarity when clustering within HLA-allele-positive subsets. Repertoires with fewer than 30,000 or more than 120,000 public chains, plus five repertoires with anomalous nucleotide sharing, were excluded from co-occurrence clustering. TCRdb obtained this table from immuneACCESS and retained in-frame rearrangements with V and J assigned. These tables miss some clones; where compared with another copy, unresolved V genes account for less than half of the shortfall, and the remainder is unexplained. The DNA gave D and trimming, while V, J and clone size come from that table. The table for this sample lists some 120,000 clones; around 75% of them were counted only once. Together, the top ten hold more than 7.5% of the sample.

This clone showed up just once. It lacks a known antigen. Base qualities were left out, and no much larger clone turns up one base away. The cohort was made up of hundreds of healthy bone marrow donors. All cohort members were sampled while nominally healthy, although unrecorded immune exposures were likely present. The donor was CMV seropositive and belonged to the group of around 300 seropositive cohort members. Every donor gave a peripheral blood sample, and the peripheral blood mononuclear cells from that sample were used for TCR beta sequencing. Genomic DNA extraction from the blood cell samples was performed with the Qiagen DNeasy Blood Extraction Kit. Including the terminal cysteine and phenylalanine, the CDR3 comprises 16 residues. The entry retains the CDR3 DNA only, 48 bases that are in frame from base 1. CDR1 SGHTA and CDR2 FQGNSA were looked up in the germline V gene. V loses 5 bases of germline sequence and J loses 3 bases, and the interval between the two ends is 19 bases.

This TCR came from a woman in her forties or fifties in good health and CMV-seropositive. The sequence links TRBV7-2 to TRBJ1-1; the D gene remains uncertain. Sequenced input: PBMCs. DNA sequence: TGTGCCAGCAGCCCTCCGTGGGCGCAGGTATACACTGAAGCTTTCTTT. Translated, it gives CASSPPWAQVYTEAFF. Joined to the reference TRBV7-2 and TRBJ1-1 proteins, this CDR3 gives the full variable domain: GAGVSQSPSNKVTEKGKDVELRCDPISGHTALYWYRQSLGQGLEFLIYFQGNSAPDKSGLPSDRFSAERTGGSVSTLTIQRTQQEDSAVYLCASSPPWAQVYTEAFFGQGTRLTVV.